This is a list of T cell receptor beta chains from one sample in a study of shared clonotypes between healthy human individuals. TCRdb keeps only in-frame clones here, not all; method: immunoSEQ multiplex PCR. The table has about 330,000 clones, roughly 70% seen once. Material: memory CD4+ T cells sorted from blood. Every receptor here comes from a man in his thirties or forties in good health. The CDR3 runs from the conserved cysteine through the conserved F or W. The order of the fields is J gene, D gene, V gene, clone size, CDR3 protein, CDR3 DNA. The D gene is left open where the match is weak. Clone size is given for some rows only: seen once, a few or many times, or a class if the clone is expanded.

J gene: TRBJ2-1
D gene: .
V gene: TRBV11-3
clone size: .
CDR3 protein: CASSSTSFNSYNEQFF
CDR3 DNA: TGTGCCAGCAGTTCGACCAGCTTCAACTCCTACAATGAGCAGTTCTTC

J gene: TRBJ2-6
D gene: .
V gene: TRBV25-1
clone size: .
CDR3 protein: CASSDPQASGANVLTF
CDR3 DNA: TGTGCCAGCAGTGACCCCCAGGCTTCTGGGGCCAACGTCCTGACTTTC

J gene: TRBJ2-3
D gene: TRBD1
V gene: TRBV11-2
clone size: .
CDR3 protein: CASSLGQGSSDTQYF
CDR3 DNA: TGTGCCAGCAGCTTGGGACAGGGGTCCTCAGATACGCAGTATTTT

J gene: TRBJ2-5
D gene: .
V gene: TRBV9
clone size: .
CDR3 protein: CASSASQETQYF
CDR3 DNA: TGTGCCAGCAGCGCATCCCAAGAGACCCAGTACTTC

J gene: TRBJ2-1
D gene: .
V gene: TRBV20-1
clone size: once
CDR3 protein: CSARYYNEQFF
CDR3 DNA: TGCAGTGCTAGATACTACAATGAGCAGTTCTTC

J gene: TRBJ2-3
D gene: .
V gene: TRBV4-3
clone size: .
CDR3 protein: CASSQAKTGPRGTDTQYF
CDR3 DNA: TGCGCCAGCAGCCAGGCGAAAACCGGGCCACGGGGCACAGATACGCAGTATTTT

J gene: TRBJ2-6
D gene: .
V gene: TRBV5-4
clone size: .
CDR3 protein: CASSAPRGYGANVLTF
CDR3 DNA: TGTGCCAGCAGCGCACCTCGCGGATATGGGGCCAACGTCCTGACTTTC

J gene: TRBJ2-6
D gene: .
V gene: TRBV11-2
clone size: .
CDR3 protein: CASSRGWSGANVLTF
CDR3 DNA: TGTGCCAGCAGCCGGGGGTGGTCTGGGGCCAACGTCCTGACTTTC

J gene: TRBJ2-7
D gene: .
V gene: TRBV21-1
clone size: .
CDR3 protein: CASSKAERHKTKGRSYEQYF
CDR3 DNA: TGTGCCAGCAGCAAAGCTGAGAGACACAAGACGAAGGGGCGATCCTACGAGCAGTACTTC

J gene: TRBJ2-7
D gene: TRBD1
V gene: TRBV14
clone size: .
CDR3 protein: CASSPGDRGSYEQYF
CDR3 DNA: TGTGCCAGCAGCCCCGGGGACAGGGGGTCCTACGAGCAGTACTTC

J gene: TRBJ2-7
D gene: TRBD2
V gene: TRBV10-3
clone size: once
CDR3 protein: CAISHGTSGYEQYF
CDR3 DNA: TGTGCCATCAGCCACGGGACTAGCGGTTACGAGCAGTACTTC

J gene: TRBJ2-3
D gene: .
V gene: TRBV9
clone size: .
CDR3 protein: CASSDKGSTDTQYF
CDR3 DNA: TGTGCCAGCAGCGATAAGGGAAGCACAGATACGCAGTATTTT

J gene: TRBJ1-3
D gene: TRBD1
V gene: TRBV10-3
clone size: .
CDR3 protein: CAISTGGPRYSGNTIYF
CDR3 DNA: TGTGCCATCAGTACAGGGGGCCCTAGGTACTCTGGAAACACCATATATTTT

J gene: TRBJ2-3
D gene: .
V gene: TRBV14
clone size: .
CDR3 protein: CASSQGGSTDTQYF
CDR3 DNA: TGTGCCAGCAGCCAAGGCGGGAGCACAGATACGCAGTATTTT

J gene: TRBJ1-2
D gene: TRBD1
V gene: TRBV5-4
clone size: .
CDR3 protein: CASSSDRTGQYGYTF
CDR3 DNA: TGTGCCAGCAGCTCAGACCGGACAGGGCAATATGGCTACACCTTC

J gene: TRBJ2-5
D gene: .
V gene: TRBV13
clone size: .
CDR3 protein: CASKVAGRKETQYF
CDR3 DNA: TGTGCCAGCAAGGTGGCAGGGAGGAAAGAGACCCAGTACTTC